The 30 T cell receptor beta chains listed next were all sequenced from one sample in a study of cytomegalovirus exposure and HLA in healthy donors. Primers: 60 Vbeta forward and 13 Jbeta reverse. Produced via immunoSEQ multiplex PCR; TCRdb's table is partial and in-frame only. The top ten hold 1.1% of the sample, which has 150,000 to 200,000 clones, about 80% seen once. Sequenced: PBMCs. These receptors came from a middle-aged woman in good health and CMV-seronegative.

V gene TRBV25-1 combines with J gene TRBJ2-3; 8 bases fit TRBD1. Germline CDR1 is MGHDK and CDR2 is SYGVNS. J was trimmed by 6 bases and V by 2 bases; bases with no gene match: 4. The CDR3 has 14 amino acids. This chain's CDR3 is CASSEQGAIDTQYF. For the CDR3, the DNA is TGTGCCAGCAGTGAACAGGGGGCAATTGATACGCAGTATTTT. Full variable domain (rest looked up from reference TRBV25-1 and TRBJ2-3): EADIYQTPRYLVIGTGKKITLECSQTMGHDKMYWYQQDPGMELHLIHYSYGVNSTEKGDLSSESTVSRIRTEHFPLTLESARPSHTSQYLCASSEQGAIDTQYFGPGTRLTVL.

The rearrangement uses TRBV7-8 and TRBJ2-1, with 7 bases lining up with TRBD2. CDR1 SGHVS and CDR2 FQNEAQ come from the germline V gene. The J segment lost 9 bases and the V segment lost 0 bases, leaving 8 bases of the junction unmatched. CDR3 length: 15 amino acids. CDR3 residues: CASSLAFRLASEQFF. The CDR3 coding sequence is TGTGCCAGCAGCTTAGCGTTCCGACTAGCCAGTGAGCAGTTCTTC.

The CDR3, as DNA: TGTGCCAGCAGCTTAGAGAGGCAGGAACGGGGGCCCCAGCATTTT. This gives the protein CASSLERQERGPQHF. This rearrangement joins TRBV7-2 to TRBJ1-5, with D unclear. Trimming pared 1 base from V and 9 bases from J, leaving 16 bases between. Germline-derived CDR1 and CDR2 are SGHTA and FQGNSA. The CDR3 loop spans 15 amino acids.

This clone has a handful of counts. The chain recombines TRBV18 with TRBJ1-4, with D uncertain. V was cut by 0 bases and J by 4 bases, with 9 bases left in between. Germline-derived CDR1 and CDR2 are KGHSH and LQKENI. CDR3 size: 15 residues. In DNA, the CDR3 is TGTGCCAGCTCACCACCGACTCGAAGTAATGAAAAACTGTTTTTT. It yields the protein CASSPPTRSNEKLFF.

The V call is TRBV11-3, the J call TRBJ1-5; D is unclear. V was pared by 1 base and J by 3 bases, with 7 bases between. There are 14 residues in the CDR3. Germline lookup yields CDR1 SGHNT and CDR2 YENEEA. CDR3 protein: CASSLGGPNQPQHF. Written as DNA, the CDR3 is TGTGCCAGCAGCTTAGGTGGGCCCAATCAGCCCCAGCATTTT.

V and J are TRBV4-3 and TRBJ1-1, with D possibly being TRBD1 (5 bases). With 0 bases removed from V and 5 bases from J, the gap between germline ends came to 10 bases. CDR1 and CDR2 (germline): LGHNA, YSLEER. The CDR3 sequence is 14 residues long. For the CDR3, the DNA is TGCGCCAGCAGCCAAGAAGGCAGGGTTACTGAAGCTTTCTTT. Translation gives CASSQEGRVTEAFF.

The gene calls are TRBV10-3 and TRBJ2-5, with TRBD1 as a possible D gene (6 bases). The ends were cut back, 6 bases at V and 1 base at J, with 12 bases in the middle. The CDR3 runs 14 residues. Germline CDR1 and CDR2: ENHRY and SYGVKD. This CDR3 reads CAIRNGQSQETQYF. In nucleotides, the CDR3 is TGTGCCATCAGGAACGGACAGTCCCAAGAGACCCAGTACTTC.

This rearrangement joins TRBV4-3 to TRBJ2-1; possible D gene TRBD1, 6 bases. V lost 3 bases and J 7 bases, leaving 10 bases between the germline ends. Germline assignment: CDR1 LGHNA and CDR2 YSLEER. This CDR3 spans 13 amino acids. The CDR3 protein is CASSQGARNEQFF. For the CDR3, the DNA is TGCGCCAGCAGCCAGGGGGCGCGGAATGAGCAGTTCTTC.

CDR3 sequence: CASSIPVGAVNYEQYF. CDR3 DNA: TGTGCCAGTAGTATCCCGGTAGGAGCGGTTAACTACGAGCAGTACTTC. The chain is built from TRBV19 and TRBJ2-7; perhaps TRBD2 as D (5 bases). V was clipped by 3 bases and J by 3 bases, with 18 bases between them. The CDR3 contains 16 residues. Germline values: CDR1 LNHDA, CDR2 SQIVND (reference sequence).

The rearrangement joins TRBV7-3 to TRBJ2-3; 10 nucleotides match TRBD2. There are 15 residues in the CDR3. Looked up from germline, CDR1 is SGHTA and CDR2 is FQGTGA. Trimming at V came to 6 bases and at J to 1 base, leaving 4 bases not matched to a gene. The CDR3 bases are TGTGCCAGCAGGACCGGGACTAGCGGCACAGATACGCAGTATTTT. It specifies CASRTGTSGTDTQYF.

The CDR3 nucleotides read TGTGCCAGCAGCCCAGATAACAAGCGGGGGCTGAGAGCTTTCTTT. It yields the protein CASSPDNKRGLRAFF. The J gene is TRBJ1-1, the V gene TRBV5-4; tentatively, D is TRBD1 (6 bases). Germline assignment: CDR1 SGHNT and CDR2 YYREEE (reference sequence). Trimming left V 4 bases short and J 10 bases short, with 23 bases between. CDR3 length: 15 residues.

The rearrangement joins TRBV19 to TRBJ1-4, with a weak D call TRBD1 (5 bases). CDR1 is LNHDA and CDR2 is SQIVND in the germline V gene (reference sequence). The CDR3 runs 14 residues. Trimming shortened V by 7 bases and J by 2 bases, and 11 bases separated the two germline ends. This CDR3 is CASTPTDTNEKLFF. The DNA of the CDR3 is TGTGCCAGTACCCCGACAGATACTAATGAAAAACTGTTTTTT.

V usage is TRBV7-9 and J usage is TRBJ2-1; no clear D. Per germline, CDR1 SEHNR and CDR2 FQNEAQ (reference sequence). The CDR3 sequence is 12 residues long. Trimming stripped 5 bases from V and 8 bases from J, with 10 bases between. The CDR3 protein is CASSQLVDEQFF. CDR3 DNA: TGTGCCAGCAGCCAGCTAGTCGATGAGCAGTTCTTC.

The chain uses TRBV11-3 and TRBJ2-3; D perhaps matches TRBD1 (6 bases). Deletions cut 3 bases from V and 5 bases from J, with 9 bases between. From germline, CDR1 is SGHNT and CDR2 YENEEA. The CDR3 totals 13 residues. The CDR3 spells CASSFDRRDTQYF. For the CDR3, the DNA is TGTGCCAGCAGCTTTGACAGGCGAGATACGCAGTATTTT.

This sequence joins TRBV9 and TRBJ1-2, with 7 bases fitting TRBD1. Germline CDR1 reads SGDLS; CDR2 reads YYNGEE. The CDR3 is 15 amino acids. V lost 3 bases to trimming and J lost 8 bases; unmatched junction nucleotides: 13. The CDR3 DNA follows: TGTGCCAGCAGCGCCGGGGGACAGACGTTCGGGGGCTACACCTTC. It is translated as CASSAGGQTFGGYTF.

The gene calls are TRBV30 and TRBJ1-3; 9 bases fit TRBD1. V dropped 4 bases and J dropped 4; count of bases not matched to a gene: 5. The CDR3 runs to 14 residues. CDR1 is GTSNPN and CDR2 is SVGIG in the germline V gene (reference sequence). This CDR3 reads CAWKGGTGGNTIYF. The DNA for the CDR3 is TGTGCCTGGAAGGGGGGGACAGGGGGAAACACCATATATTTT.

The CDR3 sequence: CASSETPSGRAPDTQYF. DNA for the CDR3: TGTGCCAGCAGTGAAACCCCTAGCGGGAGGGCCCCAGATACGCAGTATTTT. The V and J genes are TRBV25-1 and TRBJ2-3; 12 bases are shared with TRBD2. J was trimmed by 4 bases and V by 2 bases; bases with no gene match: 7. Germline V gene lookup returns CDR1 MGHDK and CDR2 SYGVNS. The CDR3 extends over 17 amino acids.

This chain connects TRBV15 to TRBJ1-2; 10 bases are a match to TRBD1. The trim removed 0 bases at V and 12 bases at J, leaving 4 bases unmatched. CDR3 length: 13 amino acids. Germline loops: CDR1 LNHNV, CDR2 YYDKDF (reference sequence). The DNA of the CDR3 is TGTGCCACCAGCAGAGAAGCTGGACAGGGGGACACCTTC. Translating it yields CATSREAGQGDTF.

This chain joins TRBV21-1 and TRBJ2-7; the table's D call, TRBD2, was not checked against the DNA. TRBV21-1 counts as a pseudogene. This CDR3 comprises 13 residues. CDR3 sequence: CASSKARGPEQYF. CDR3 DNA sequence: TGTGCCAGCAGCAAAGCGCGGGGTCCCGAGCAGTACTTC.

The chain is built from TRBV5-1 and TRBJ2-5, with TRBD1 matching over 9 bases. Germline CDR1 and CDR2: SGHRS and YFSETQ. V dropped 0 bases and J dropped 4; count of bases not matched to a gene: 4. The CDR3 runs to 15 residues. The CDR3, as DNA: TGCGCCAGCAGCTTGGACAGGGGGCTCGGAGAGACCCAGTACTTC. Residues: CASSLDRGLGETQYF.

The chain has TRBV19 and TRBJ2-6; 7 bases line up with TRBD1. This CDR3 region has 12 residues. Germline V gene lookup returns CDR1 LNHDA and CDR2 SQIVND (reference sequence). Unmatched junction bases numbered 3, after V lost 4 bases and J lost 12 bases. The chain's CDR3 is CASSRDRGVLTF. CDR3 nucleotides: TGTGCCAGTAGTAGGGACAGAGGCGTCCTGACTTTC.

J is TRBJ1-2 and V is TRBV30; D ambiguous. Germline V gene data show CDR1 as GTSNPN and CDR2 as SVGIG (reference sequence). The CDR3 runs to 15 residues. The ends were cut back, 3 bases at V and 4 bases at J, with 18 bases in the middle. The CDR3 nucleotides are TGTGCCTGGAGAGATACCGGGGTATCCCTCTATGGCTACACCTTC. Protein sequence: CAWRDTGVSLYGYTF.

The chain couples TRBV27 to TRBJ1-5; 7 positions agree with TRBD1. The germline gives CDR1 MNHEY, CDR2 SMNVEV (reference sequence). V lost 6 bases, J lost 6 bases, and 14 bases stayed unmatched. The CDR3 totals 16 residues. CDR3 coding DNA: TGTGCCAGCAGATCCGCCGGGACAGAGTCGAGTCAGCCCCAGCATTTT. It is translated as CASRSAGTESSQPQHF.

This clone showed up just once. The rearrangement links TRBV6-1 to TRBJ1-2; D is ambiguous. CDR1 is MNHNS, CDR2 SASEGT, per germline. This CDR3 is built from 14 residues. Deletions cut 2 bases from V and 4 bases from J, with 11 bases between. The CDR3 region has the DNA TGTGCCAGCAGTGAACAGGTTGGAAGCTATGGCTACACCTTC. Protein product: CASSEQVGSYGYTF.

This sequence joins TRBV5-4 and TRBJ2-3, with a tentative D call TRBD2 (6 bases). V gave up 4 bases and J gave up 1 base, with 10 bases separating them. The CDR3 has 14 residues. Germline lookup yields CDR1 SGHNT and CDR2 YYREEE (reference sequence). CDR3 bases: TGTGCCAGCAGCCCTTGGGGGGGCACAGATACGCAGTATTTT. This sequence encodes CASSPWGGTDTQYF.

This chain uses TRBV6-5 with TRBJ1-2, with D unresolved. The V end lost 0 bases, the J end lost 5 bases, and 13 bases lay between the germline ends. This CDR3 region has 15 residues. Per germline, CDR1 MNHEY and CDR2 SVGAGI. In DNA, the CDR3 is TGTGCCAGCAGTTACTCCGTTGTAGTGTCATATGGCTACACCTTC. Amino acids: CASSYSVVVSYGYTF.

The gene calls are TRBV25-1 and TRBJ1-4; D call uncertain. The CDR3 totals 16 residues. Trimming took off 8 bases at V and 0 bases at J, with 16 bases between the two ends. Germline V gives CDR1 MGHDK, CDR2 SYGVNS. CDR3 protein: CASRETLSATNEKLFF. The DNA for the CDR3 is TGTGCCAGCCGAGAAACCCTAAGTGCAACTAATGAAAAACTGTTTTTT.

A single count supports this clone. The CDR3 reads CASSSRLAGKNTGELFF. CDR3 sequence (DNA): TGTGCCAGTAGTTCTCGACTAGCGGGGAAGAACACCGGGGAGCTGTTTTTT. V and J are TRBV19 and TRBJ2-2; TRBD2 agrees at 11 bases. V lost 5 bases, J lost 1 base, and 6 bases stayed unmatched. This CDR3 contains 17 residues. Germline V gives CDR1 LNHDA, CDR2 SQIVND (reference sequence).

The chain couples TRBV7-2 to TRBJ1-3; weak D call: TRBD1 (5 bases). The length of the CDR3 is 15 residues. Germline V lookup: CDR1 SGHTA, CDR2 FQGNSA. The V and J ends lost 5 bases and 1 base respectively, with 12 bases between them. This CDR3 reads CASSPPGGSGNTIYF. CDR3 DNA sequence: TGTGCCAGCAGCCCCCCCGGGGGTTCTGGAAACACCATATATTTT. The full variable domain, its missing parts supplied by reference TRBV7-2 and TRBJ1-3, is GAGVSQSPSNKVTEKGKDVELRCDPISGHTALYWYRQSLGQGLEFLIYFQGNSAPDKSGLPSDRFSAERTGGSVSTLTIQRTQQEDSAVYLCASSPPGGSGNTIYFGEGSWLTVV.

The chain is built from TRBV18 and TRBJ2-7; 9 bases are shared with TRBD2. The CDR3 runs to 13 residues. From germline, CDR1 is KGHSH and CDR2 LQKENI. V lost 2 bases to trimming and J lost 7 bases; unmatched junction nucleotides: 3. CDR3 coding DNA: TGTGCCAGCTCACCAAACGCGGGAGGGGAGCAGTACTTC. Amino acid sequence: CASSPNAGGEQYF. Full variable domain (missing parts from reference TRBV18 and TRBJ2-7): NAGVMQNPRHLVRRRGQEARLRCSPMKGHSHVYWYRQLPEEGLKFMVYLQKENIIDESGMPKERFSAEFPKEGPSILRIQQVVRGDSAAYFCASSPNAGGEQYFGPGTRLTVT.